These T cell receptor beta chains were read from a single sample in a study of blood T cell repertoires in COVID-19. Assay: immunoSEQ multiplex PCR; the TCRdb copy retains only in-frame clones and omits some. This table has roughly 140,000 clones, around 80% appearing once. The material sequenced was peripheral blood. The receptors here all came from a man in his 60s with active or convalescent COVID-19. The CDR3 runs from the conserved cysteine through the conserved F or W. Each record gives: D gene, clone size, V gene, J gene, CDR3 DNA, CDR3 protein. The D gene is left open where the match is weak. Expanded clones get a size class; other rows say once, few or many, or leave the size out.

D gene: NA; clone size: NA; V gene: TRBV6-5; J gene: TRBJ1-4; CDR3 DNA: TGTGCCAGCAGTTACTCCATAAGACCGTCGAGGGAAAAACTGTTTTTT; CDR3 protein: CASSYSIRPSREKLFF
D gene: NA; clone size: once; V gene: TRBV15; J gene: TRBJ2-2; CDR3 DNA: TGTGCCACCAGCCAGCAGGGGGGTGCCGGGGAGCTGTTTTTT; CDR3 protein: CATSQQGGAGELFF
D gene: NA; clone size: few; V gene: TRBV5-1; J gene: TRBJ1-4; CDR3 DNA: TGCGCCAGCAGCTTCGGCCAGGGGAATGAAAAACTGTTTTTT; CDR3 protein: CASSFGQGNEKLFF
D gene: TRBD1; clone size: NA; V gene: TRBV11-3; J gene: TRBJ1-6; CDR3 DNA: TGTGCCAGCAGGAGGGACAGCTCCTATAATTCACCCCTCCACTTT; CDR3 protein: CASRRDSSYNSPLHF
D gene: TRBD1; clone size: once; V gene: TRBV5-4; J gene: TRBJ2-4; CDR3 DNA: TGTGCCAGCAGCTCGGACAGGGTAGACATTCAGTACTTC; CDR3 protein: CASSSDRVDIQYF
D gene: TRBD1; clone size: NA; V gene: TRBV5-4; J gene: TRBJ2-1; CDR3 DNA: TGTGCCAGCAGCTTCGACAGGGGCAATGAGCAGTTCTTC; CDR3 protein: CASSFDRGNEQFF
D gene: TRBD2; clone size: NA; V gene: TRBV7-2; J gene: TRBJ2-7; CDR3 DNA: TGTGCCAGCAGCTCCGGACTAGCGGGGGCCTACGAGCAGTACTTC; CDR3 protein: CASSSGLAGAYEQYF
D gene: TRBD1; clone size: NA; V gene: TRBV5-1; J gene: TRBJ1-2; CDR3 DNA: TGCGCCAGCAGCAGAAAACAGGGGACTAACTATGGCTACACCTTC; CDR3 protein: CASSRKQGTNYGYTF
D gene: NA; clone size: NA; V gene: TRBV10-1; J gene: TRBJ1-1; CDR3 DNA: TGCGCCAGCAGTGAGTCGCAGGGTAACACTGAAGCTTTCTTT; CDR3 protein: CASSESQGNTEAFF
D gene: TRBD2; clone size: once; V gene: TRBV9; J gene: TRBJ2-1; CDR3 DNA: TGTGCCAGCAGCGTAGAGGGACTAGTCAATGAGCAGTTCTTC; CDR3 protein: CASSVEGLVNEQFF
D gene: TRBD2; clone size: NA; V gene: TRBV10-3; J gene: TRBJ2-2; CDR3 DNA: TGTGCCATCAGTGTAGCGGGGGGCACCGGGGAGCTGTTTTTT; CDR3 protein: CAISVAGGTGELFF
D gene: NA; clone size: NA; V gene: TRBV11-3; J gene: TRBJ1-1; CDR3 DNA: TGTGCCAGCAGCCGGGGACTCCTGAACACTGAAGCTTTCTTT; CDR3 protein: CASSRGLLNTEAFF
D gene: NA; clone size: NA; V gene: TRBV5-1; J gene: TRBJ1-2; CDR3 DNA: TGCGCCAGCAGTGGGGCAGACCCTACTATCTATGGCTACACCTTC; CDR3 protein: CASSGADPTIYGYTF
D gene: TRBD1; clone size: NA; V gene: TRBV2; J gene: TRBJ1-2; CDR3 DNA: TGTGCCAGCAGTGGGACAGGGGATCACTATGGCTACACCTTC; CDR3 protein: CASSGTGDHYGYTF
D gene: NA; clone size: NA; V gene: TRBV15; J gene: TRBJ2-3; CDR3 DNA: TGTGCCACCAGCAGAGACTTAGCGATGGCAGATACGCAGTATTTT; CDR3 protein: CATSRDLAMADTQYF
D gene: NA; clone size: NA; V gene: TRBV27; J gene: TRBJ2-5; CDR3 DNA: TGTGCCAGCTCGAGCGGCGAAGAGACCCAGTACTTC; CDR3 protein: CASSSGEETQYF
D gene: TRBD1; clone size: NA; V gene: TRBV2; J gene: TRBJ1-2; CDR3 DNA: TGTGCCAGCCCTACCGGGACAGGTGGCAATGGCTACACCTTC; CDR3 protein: CASPTGTGGNGYTF
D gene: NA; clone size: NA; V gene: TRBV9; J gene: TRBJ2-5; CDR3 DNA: TGTGCCAGCAGCCTGGGGACTGGTAAAGAGACCCAGTACTTC; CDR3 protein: CASSLGTGKETQYF
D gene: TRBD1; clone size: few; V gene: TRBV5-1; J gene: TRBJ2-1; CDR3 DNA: TGCGCCAGCAGCCTCTTGGACAGGGCCTCCTACAATGAGCAGTTCTTC; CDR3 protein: CASSLLDRASYNEQFF
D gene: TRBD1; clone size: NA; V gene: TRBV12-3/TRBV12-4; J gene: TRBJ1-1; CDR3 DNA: TGTGCCAGCAGTACTGGACAGGGGGGCTCGGCTTTCTTT; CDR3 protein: CASSTGQGGSAFF
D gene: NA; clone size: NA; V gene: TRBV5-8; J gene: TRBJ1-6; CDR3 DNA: TGTGCCAGCAGCTTGCTGGGGCCTAACTCACCCCTCCACTTT; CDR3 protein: CASSLLGPNSPLHF
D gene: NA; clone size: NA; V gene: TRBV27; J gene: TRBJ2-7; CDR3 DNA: TGTGCCAGCAGCCGAGGAGGTTACGAGCAGTACTTC; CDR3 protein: CASSRGGYEQYF
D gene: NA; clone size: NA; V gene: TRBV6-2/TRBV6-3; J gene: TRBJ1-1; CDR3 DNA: TGTGCCAGCAGTTCCCGACAGGACACTGAAGCTTTCTTT; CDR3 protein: CASSSRQDTEAFF
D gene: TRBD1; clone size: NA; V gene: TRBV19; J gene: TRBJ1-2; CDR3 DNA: TGTGCCAGTACCAGTAGGACAGGGTGGGGCTACACCTTC; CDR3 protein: CASTSRTGWGYTF
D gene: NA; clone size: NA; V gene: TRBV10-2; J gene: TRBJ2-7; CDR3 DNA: TGCGCCAGCAGTGAGGACTGGACAGAGCGTTACGAGCAGTACTTC; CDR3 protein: CASSEDWTERYEQYF
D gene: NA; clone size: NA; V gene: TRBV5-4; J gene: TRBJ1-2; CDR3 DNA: TGTGCCAGCAGCCCCCGACAGGAGAGCTATGGCTACACCTTC; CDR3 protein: CASSPRQESYGYTF
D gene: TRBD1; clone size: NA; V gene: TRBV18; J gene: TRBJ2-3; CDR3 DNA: TGTGCCAGCTCACCACCGGGACAGACCACAGATACGCAGTATTTT; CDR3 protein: CASSPPGQTTDTQYF
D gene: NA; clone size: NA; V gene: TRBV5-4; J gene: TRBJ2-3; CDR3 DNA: TGTGCCAGCAGCTTCCTTCAGGGGCGCACAGATACGCAGTATTTT; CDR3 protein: CASSFLQGRTDTQYF
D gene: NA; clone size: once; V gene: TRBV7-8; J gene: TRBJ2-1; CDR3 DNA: TGTGCCAGCAGCCCTTACGGGATGATGGCAGGGGTGAACAATGAGCAGTTCTTC; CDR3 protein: CASSPYGMMAGVNNEQFF
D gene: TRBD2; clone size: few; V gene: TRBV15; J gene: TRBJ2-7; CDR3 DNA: TGTGCCACCAGCAGAGAACTAGCGGGGGTCTACGAGCAGTACTTC; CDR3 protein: CATSRELAGVYEQYF
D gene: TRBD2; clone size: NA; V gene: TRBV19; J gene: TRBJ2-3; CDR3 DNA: TGTGCCAGTAGTATGGGACTAGCGGGAGGGCTCAACACAGATACGCAGTATTTT; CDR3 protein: CASSMGLAGGLNTDTQYF
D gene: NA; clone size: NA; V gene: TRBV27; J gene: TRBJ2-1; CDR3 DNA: TGTGCCAGCAGTTTCCAACTAGACAATTACAATGAGCAGTTCTTC; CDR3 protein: CASSFQLDNYNEQFF
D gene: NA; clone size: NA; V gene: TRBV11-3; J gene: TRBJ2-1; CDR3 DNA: TGTGCCAGCAGCTTCGGGGGAAACGCCTACAATGAGCAGTTCTTC; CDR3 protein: CASSFGGNAYNEQFF